The rows below give T cell receptor beta chains drawn from one sample of a study of shared clonotypes between healthy human individuals. Profiled with immunoSEQ multiplex PCR; TCRdb holds only in-frame clones, not every one. The sample includes about 2.1 million clones, just under 95% of them seen just once. Sequenced sample: naive CD8+ T cells from PBMCs. The receptors here all came from a man younger than 35 in good health. Some clones in this sample may be carry-over from other donors' samples. CDR3s include the opening cysteine and the closing phenylalanine or tryptophan. D genes are given only for firm matches. Not all rows give a size; the values are once, few, many and, for expanded clones, a class.

j_gene	v_gene	d_gene	abundance	CDR3aa	CDR3nt
TRBJ1-1	TRBV25-1	TRBD1	-	CASSVTGEDTEAFF	TGTGCCAGCAGTGTAACAGGGGAGGACACTGAAGCTTTCTTT
TRBJ1-3	TRBV9	TRBD1	once	CASSPGQGSGNTIYF	TGTGCCAGCAGCCCGGGACAGGGATCCGGAAACACCATATATTTT
TRBJ1-1	TRBV14	TRBD1	-	CASSRRGLGANTEAFF	TGTGCCAGCAGCCGGAGGGGGCTCGGGGCCAACACTGAAGCTTTCTTT
TRBJ1-1	TRBV27	-	-	CASSFAENTEAFF	TGTGCCAGCAGTTTTGCAGAGAACACTGAAGCTTTCTTT
TRBJ2-7	TRBV21-1	-	once	CASVMVLSGLYEQYF	TGTGCCAGCGTAATGGTCCTCTCAGGGCTCTACGAGCAGTACTTC
TRBJ2-7	TRBV6-5	TRBD2	-	CASRESRGLAYEQYF	TGTGCCAGCAGGGAAAGTCGTGGACTAGCATACGAGCAGTACTTC
TRBJ2-3	TRBV29-1	TRBD1	-	CSVEGAETGGFDTQYF	TGCAGCGTTGAAGGGGCAGAGACAGGGGGCTTCGATACGCAGTATTTT
TRBJ2-7	TRBV27	-	-	CASSQHGELYEQYF	TGTGCCAGCAGCCAACATGGGGAGCTCTACGAGCAGTACTTC
TRBJ2-7	TRBV4-3	TRBD1	once	CASSPMTGPDYEQYF	TGCGCCAGCAGCCCGATGACAGGGCCAGACTACGAGCAGTACTTC
TRBJ2-7	TRBV27	-	-	CASSLRTHWGYEQYF	TGTGCCAGCAGCCTAAGGACCCATTGGGGCTACGAGCAGTACTTC
TRBJ1-1	TRBV18	-	-	CASSQATNTEAFF	TGTGCCAGCTCCCAGGCCACGAACACTGAAGCTTTCTTT